This T cell receptor beta chain was identified during a study of T cell responses to AZD1222 COVID-19 vaccine. Overall study results and limits: Baseline seropositivity characterized only a handful of AZD1222 recipients. Donors, mostly white British, included more females; clonal diversity was possibly underestimated. The peak T cell response came first, and repertoires were sampled only after it. Variant regions that are unmutated are reportedly the target of nearly half of spike-specific TCRs.

The CDR3 is made up of 17 amino acids. The V gene's germline CDR1 is SGHTA and CDR2 FQGNSA. V was pared by 5 bases and J by 7 bases, with 17 bases of the junction left unmatched. Remarks on this clone: Antigen unknown.

Sequenced by immunoSEQ multiplex PCR; TCRdb stores in-frame clones only, minus some. The table has about 130,000 clones, 75% to 85% seen once; the top ten hold roughly 8.7%. The clonotype was recovered from an adult who received the MenACWY meningococcal vaccine as a control. The specimen comprised peripheral blood, sampled 28 days after the second dose of the MenACWY control vaccine. The chain links TRBV7-2 to TRBJ1-2; the match to TRBD1 covers 9 bases. Here the CDR3 DNA reads TGTGCCAGCAGCCATACAGTAACAGGGGGCGGGGATGGTGGCTACACCTTC. Translation: CASSHTVTGGGDGGYTF. Complete variable domain (other parts from reference TRBV7-2 and TRBJ1-2): GAGVSQSPSNKVTEKGKDVELRCDPISGHTALYWYRQSLGQGLEFLIYFQGNSAPDKSGLPSDRFSAERTGGSVSTLTIQRTQQEDSAVYLCASSHTVTGGGDGGYTFGSGTRLTVV.